What follows is one T cell receptor (beta chain) and its context. Its antigen is as yet unknown. CDR1 and CDR2 (germline): SGHRS, YFSETQ. Losses at the gene ends were 0 bases for V and 4 bases for J; bases not matched to a gene: 8. This CDR3 has 16 amino acids. Sequencing was performed with immunoSEQ multiplex PCR; in TCRdb, only in-frame clones are kept and a portion is missing. This table holds about 140,000 clones, around nine tenths found once. This sample stems from a study of T cell responses to AZD1222 COVID-19 vaccine. Findings of the study overall: Baseline testing showed seropositivity in only a handful of AZD1222 recipients. When two AZD1222 doses had been given, Spike-specific TCR breadth and depth rose. Unmutated variant regions are reportedly targeted by nearly half of spike-specific TCRs.

This TCR derives from an adult in good health. This sequence joins TRBV5-1 and TRBJ2-7, with TRBD2 matching 9 bases. Here the sequenced sample was peripheral blood, taken on day 0 of AZD1222 vaccination. CDR3 DNA: TGCGCCAGCAGCTTGGCAACCGGCGGGAGGGCTTACGAGCAGTACTTC. This codes for CASSLATGGRAYEQYF.